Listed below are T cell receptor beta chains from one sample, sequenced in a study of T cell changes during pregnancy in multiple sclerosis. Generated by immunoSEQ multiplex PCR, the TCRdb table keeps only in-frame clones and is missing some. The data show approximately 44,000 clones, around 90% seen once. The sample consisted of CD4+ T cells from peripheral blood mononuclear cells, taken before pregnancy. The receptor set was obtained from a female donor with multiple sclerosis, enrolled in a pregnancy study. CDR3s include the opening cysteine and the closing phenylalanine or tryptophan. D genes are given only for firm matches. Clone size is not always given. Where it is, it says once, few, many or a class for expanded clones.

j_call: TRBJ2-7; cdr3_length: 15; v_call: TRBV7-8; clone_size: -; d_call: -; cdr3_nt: TGTGCCAGCAGCTTAGGGGGGCCGGGTCTCTACGAGCAGTACTTC; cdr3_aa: CASSLGGPGLYEQYF
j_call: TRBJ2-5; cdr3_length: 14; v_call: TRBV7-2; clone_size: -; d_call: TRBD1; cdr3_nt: TGTGCCAGCAGCTCGACAGGGCTGATAGAGACCCAGTACTTC; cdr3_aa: CASSSTGLIETQYF
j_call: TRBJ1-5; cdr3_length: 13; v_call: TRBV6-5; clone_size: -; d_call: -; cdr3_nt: TGTGCCAGCAGTCAAGCAGGGGAGCAGCCCCAGCATTTT; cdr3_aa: CASSQAGEQPQHF
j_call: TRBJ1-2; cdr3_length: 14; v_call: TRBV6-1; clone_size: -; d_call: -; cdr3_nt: TGTGCCAGCAGCCTAAGCGGCAGAGTCTATGGCTACACCTTC; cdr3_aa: CASSLSGRVYGYTF
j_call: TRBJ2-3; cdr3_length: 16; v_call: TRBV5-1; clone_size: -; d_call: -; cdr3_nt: TGCGCCAGCAGCTTGAATCAGGGGATAAGCACAGATACGCAGTATTTT; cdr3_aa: CASSLNQGISTDTQYF
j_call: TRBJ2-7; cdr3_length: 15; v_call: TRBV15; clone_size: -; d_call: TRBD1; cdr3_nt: TGTGCCACCAGCAACCTAGGGACAGGGGGCTTCGAGCAGTACTTC; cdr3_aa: CATSNLGTGGFEQYF
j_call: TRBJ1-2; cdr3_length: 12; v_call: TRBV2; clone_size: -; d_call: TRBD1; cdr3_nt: TGTGCCAGCAGGGGCACAGGGGAAGGCTACACCTTC; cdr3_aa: CASRGTGEGYTF
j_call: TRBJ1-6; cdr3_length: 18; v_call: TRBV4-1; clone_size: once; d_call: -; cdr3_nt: TGCGCCAGCAGCCAAGATGGGCAGGGTATTGGATATAATTCACCCCTCCACTTT; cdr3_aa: CASSQDGQGIGYNSPLHF
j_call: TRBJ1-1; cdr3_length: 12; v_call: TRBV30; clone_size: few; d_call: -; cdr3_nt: TGTGCCTGGCGACAGGTGAACACTGAAGCTTTCTTT; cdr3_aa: CAWRQVNTEAFF
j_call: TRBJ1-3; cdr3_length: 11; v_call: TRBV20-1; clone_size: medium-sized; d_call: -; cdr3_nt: TGCAGTGTCAGGGGTGGAAACACCATATATTTT; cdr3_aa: CSVRGGNTIYF
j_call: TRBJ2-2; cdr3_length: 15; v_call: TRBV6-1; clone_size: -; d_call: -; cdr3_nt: TGTGCCAGCAGTGAGCTCAGCGCTTCCACCGGGGAGCTGTTTTTT; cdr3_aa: CASSELSASTGELFF
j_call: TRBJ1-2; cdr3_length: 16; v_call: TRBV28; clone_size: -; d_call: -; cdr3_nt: TGTGCCAGCAGTATTCAGGGAAGGTCCAACCGCCAATACTACACCTTC; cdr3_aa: CASSIQGRSNRQYYTF
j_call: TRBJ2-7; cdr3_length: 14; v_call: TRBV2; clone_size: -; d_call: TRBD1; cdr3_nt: TGTGCCAGCAGCAGGACAGGGGGCGTTCAAGAGCAGTACTTC; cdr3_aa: CASSRTGGVQEQYF
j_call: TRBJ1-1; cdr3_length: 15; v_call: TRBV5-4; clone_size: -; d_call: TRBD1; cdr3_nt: TGTGCCAGCAGCTTGGTACAGGGGGGGAACACTGAAGCTTTCTTT; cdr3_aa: CASSLVQGGNTEAFF
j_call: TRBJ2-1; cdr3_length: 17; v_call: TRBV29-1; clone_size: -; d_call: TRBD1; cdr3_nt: TGCAGCGTCGGGACAGGGAGGATAGGTATAAGGGTGGATGAGCAGTTCTTC; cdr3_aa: CSVGTGRIGIRVDEQFF
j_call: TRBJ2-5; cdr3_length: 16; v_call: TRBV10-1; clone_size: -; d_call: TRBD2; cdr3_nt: TGCGCCAGCAGGGACATTCTAGCGGGGGGCAGAGAGACCCAGTACTTC; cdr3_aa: CASRDILAGGRETQYF
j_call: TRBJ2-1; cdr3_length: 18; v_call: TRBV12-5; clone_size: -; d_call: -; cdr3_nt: TGTGCTAGTGGTTTGGTACCTCGCGGTCCATCCCCCTACAATGAGCAGTTCTTC; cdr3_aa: CASGLVPRGPSPYNEQFF
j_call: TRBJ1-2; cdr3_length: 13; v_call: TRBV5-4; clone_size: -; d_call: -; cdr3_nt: TGTGCCAGCAGCTCCCGACAGGTCTATGGCTACACCTTC; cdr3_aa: CASSSRQVYGYTF
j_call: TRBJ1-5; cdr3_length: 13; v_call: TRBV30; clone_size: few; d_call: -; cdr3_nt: TGTGCCTGGAGTGCAGGGTCCAATCAGCCCCAGCATTTT; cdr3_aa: CAWSAGSNQPQHF
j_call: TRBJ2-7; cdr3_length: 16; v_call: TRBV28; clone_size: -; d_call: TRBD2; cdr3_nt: TGTGCCAGCAGCCCAGGGGGGGGGACTAGCATTTACGAGCAGTACTTC; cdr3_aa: CASSPGGGTSIYEQYF
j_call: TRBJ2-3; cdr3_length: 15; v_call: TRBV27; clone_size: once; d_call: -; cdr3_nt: TGTGCCAGCAGTTTACGGCGGGGGCCTGCAGATACGCAGTATTTT; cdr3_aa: CASSLRRGPADTQYF
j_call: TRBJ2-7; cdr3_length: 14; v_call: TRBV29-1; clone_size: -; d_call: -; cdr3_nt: TGCAGCGTTGGGGGGGGCAGAAACACCTACGAGCAGTACTTC; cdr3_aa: CSVGGGRNTYEQYF